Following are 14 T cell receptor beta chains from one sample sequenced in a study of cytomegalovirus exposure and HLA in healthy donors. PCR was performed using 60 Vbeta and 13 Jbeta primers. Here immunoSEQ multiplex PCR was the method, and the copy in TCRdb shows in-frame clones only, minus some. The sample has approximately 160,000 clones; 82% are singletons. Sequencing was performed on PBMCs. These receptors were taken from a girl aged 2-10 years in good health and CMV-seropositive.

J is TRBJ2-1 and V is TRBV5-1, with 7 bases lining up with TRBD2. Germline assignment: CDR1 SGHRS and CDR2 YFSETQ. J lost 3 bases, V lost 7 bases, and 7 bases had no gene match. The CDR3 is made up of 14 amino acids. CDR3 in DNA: TGCGCCAGCTGCCCGACTAGCAACTACAATGAGCAGTTCTTC. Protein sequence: CASCPTSNYNEQFF.

Here the CDR3 DNA reads TGTGCCAGCAACGGACTAGCGGGAGTTTACGAGCAGTACTTC. Translating gives CASNGLAGVYEQYF. The genes are TRBV2 and TRBJ2-7, with 13 bases lining up with TRBD2. Germline CDR1 reads SNHLY; CDR2 reads FYNNEI. Losses at the gene ends were 7 bases for V and 4 bases for J; bases not matched to a gene: 4. The CDR3 covers 14 residues.

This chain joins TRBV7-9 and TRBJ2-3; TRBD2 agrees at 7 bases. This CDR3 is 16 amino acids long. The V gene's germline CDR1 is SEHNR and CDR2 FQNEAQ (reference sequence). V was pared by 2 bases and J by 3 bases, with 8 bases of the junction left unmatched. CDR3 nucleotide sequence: TGTGCCAGCAGCTTAACAGCGGGGAGGAGTACAGATACGCAGTATTTT. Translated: CASSLTAGRSTDTQYF.

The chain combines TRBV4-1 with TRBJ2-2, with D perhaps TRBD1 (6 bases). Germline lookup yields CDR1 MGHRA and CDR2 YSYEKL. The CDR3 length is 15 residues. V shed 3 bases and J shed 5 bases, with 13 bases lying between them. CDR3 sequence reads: CASSQGTGLTGELFF. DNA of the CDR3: TGCGCCAGCAGCCAGGGAACAGGGCTAACCGGGGAGCTGTTTTTT.

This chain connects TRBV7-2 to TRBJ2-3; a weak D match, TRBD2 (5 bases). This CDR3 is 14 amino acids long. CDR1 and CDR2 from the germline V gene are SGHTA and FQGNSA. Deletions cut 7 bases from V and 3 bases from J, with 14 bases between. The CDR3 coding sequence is TGTGCCAGCAATAGCGCAGCTACGACAGATACGCAGTATTTT. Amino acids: CASNSAATTDTQYF.

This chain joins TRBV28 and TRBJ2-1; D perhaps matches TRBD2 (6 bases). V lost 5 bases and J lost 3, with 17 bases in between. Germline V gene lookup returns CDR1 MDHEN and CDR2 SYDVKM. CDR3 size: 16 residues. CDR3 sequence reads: CASSRAGPRRYNEQFF. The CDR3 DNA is TGTGCCAGCAGTCGCGCGGGACCCAGGCGCTACAATGAGCAGTTCTTC.

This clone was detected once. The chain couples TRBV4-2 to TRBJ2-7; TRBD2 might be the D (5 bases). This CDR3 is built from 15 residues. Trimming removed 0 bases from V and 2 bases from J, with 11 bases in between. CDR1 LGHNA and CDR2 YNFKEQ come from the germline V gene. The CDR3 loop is CASSQDLRATYEQYF. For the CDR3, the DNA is TGTGCCAGCAGCCAAGATCTGAGGGCAACCTACGAGCAGTACTTC.

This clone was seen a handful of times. The CDR3 loop is CASSQDRGRKLRNTIYF. CDR3 bases: TGCGCCAGCAGCCAAGATAGGGGTCGGAAGTTAAGAAACACCATATATTTT. The chain carries TRBV4-1 and TRBJ1-3; perhaps TRBD1 as D (5 bases). V was shortened by 0 bases and J by 5 bases, with 17 bases between the two germline ends. CDR1 MGHRA and CDR2 YSYEKL come from the germline V gene. The CDR3 totals 17 residues.

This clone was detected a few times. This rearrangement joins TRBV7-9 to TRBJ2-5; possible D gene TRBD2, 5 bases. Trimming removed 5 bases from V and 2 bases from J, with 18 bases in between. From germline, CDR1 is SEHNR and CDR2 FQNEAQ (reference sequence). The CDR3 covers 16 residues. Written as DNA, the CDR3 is TGTGCCAGCAGCATCAGACTACCTAAATTTCAAGAGACCCAGTACTTC. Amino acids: CASSIRLPKFQETQYF. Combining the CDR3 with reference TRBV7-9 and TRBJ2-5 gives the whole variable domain DTGVSQNPRHKITKRGQNVTFRCDPISEHNRLYWYRQTLGQGPEFLTYFQNEAQLEKSRLLSDRFSAERPKGSFSTLEIQRTEQGDSAMYLCASSIRLPKFQETQYFGPGTRLLVL.

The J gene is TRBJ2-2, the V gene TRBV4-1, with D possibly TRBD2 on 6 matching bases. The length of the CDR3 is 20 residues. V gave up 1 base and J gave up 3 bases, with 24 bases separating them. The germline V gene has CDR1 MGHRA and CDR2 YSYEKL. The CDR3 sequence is CASSQGIVVRPRGDTGELFF. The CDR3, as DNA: TGCGCCAGCAGCCAAGGTATAGTAGTCCGTCCGCGCGGGGACACCGGGGAGCTGTTTTTT.

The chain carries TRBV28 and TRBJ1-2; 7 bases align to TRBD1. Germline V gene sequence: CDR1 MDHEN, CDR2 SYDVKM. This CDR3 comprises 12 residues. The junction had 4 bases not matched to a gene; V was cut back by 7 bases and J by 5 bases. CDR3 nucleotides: TGTGCCAGCACCTCGGGACAGTATGGCTACACCTTC. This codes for CASTSGQYGYTF.

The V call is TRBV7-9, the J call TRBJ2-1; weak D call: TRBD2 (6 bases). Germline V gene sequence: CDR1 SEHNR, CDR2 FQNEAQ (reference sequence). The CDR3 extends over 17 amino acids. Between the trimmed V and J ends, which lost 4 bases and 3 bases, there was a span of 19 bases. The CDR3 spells CASSSYTGTVDYNEQFF. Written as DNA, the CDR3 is TGTGCCAGCAGCTCATATACCGGGACTGTAGACTACAATGAGCAGTTCTTC.

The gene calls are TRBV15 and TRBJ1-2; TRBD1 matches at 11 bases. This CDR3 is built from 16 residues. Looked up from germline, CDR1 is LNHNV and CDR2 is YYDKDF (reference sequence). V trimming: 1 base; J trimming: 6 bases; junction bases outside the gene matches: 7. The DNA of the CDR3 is TGTGCCACCAGCAGAGCCAGGACAGGGGGCGATCATGGCTACACCTTC. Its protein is CATSRARTGGDHGYTF.

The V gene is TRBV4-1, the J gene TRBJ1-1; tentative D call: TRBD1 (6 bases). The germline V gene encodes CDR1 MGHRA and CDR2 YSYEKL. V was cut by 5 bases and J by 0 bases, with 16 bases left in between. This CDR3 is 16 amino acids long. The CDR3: CASSEGPGTLNTEAFF. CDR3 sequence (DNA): TGCGCCAGCAGCGAAGGTCCCGGGACATTGAACACTGAAGCTTTCTTT.